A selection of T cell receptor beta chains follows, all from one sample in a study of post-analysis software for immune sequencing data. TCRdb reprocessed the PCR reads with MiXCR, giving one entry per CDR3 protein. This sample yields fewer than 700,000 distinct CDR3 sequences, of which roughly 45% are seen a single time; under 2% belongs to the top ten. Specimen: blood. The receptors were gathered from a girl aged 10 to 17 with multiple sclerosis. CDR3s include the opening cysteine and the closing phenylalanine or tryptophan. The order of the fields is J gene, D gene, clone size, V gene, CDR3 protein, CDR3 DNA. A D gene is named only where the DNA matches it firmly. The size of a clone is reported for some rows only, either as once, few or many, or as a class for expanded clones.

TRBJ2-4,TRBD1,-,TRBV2,CASSQWTGGYGVAKNSQYF,TGTGCCAGCAGTCAATGGACAGGGGGCTACGGGGTAGCCAAAAACAGTCAGTACTTC
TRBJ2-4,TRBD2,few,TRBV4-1,CASSLPSGKNIQYF,TGCGCCAGCAGCCTCCCTAGCGGGAAAAACATTCAGTACTTC
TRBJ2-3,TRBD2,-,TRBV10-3,CAISLLAGGTGDTQYF,TGTGCCATCAGTTTACTAGCGGGAGGGACCGGAGATACGCAGTATTTT
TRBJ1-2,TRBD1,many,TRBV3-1,CASSRGQGAHGYTF,TGTGCCAGCAGCCGGGGACAGGGGGCTCATGGCTACACCTTC
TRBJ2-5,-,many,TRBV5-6,CASSLDFETQYF,TGTGCCAGCAGCTTGGATTTCGAGACCCAGTACTTC
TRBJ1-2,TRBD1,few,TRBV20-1,CSARAWTGANYGYTF,TGCAGTGCTAGAGCCTGGACAGGCGCTAACTATGGCTACACCTTC
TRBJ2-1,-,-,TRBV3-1,CASSQDRAPSYNEQFF,TGTGCCAGCAGCCAAGACAGGGCCCCCTCCTACAATGAGCAGTTCTTC
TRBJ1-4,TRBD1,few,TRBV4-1,CASSQSGGALGKPNEKLFF,TGCGCCAGCAGCCAATCAGGGGGCGCGTTGGGGAAGCCTAATGAAAAACTGTTTTTT
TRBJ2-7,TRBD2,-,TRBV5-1,CASSAERDVNEQYF,TGCGCCAGCAGCGCCGAGCGGGATGTGAACGAGCAGTACTTC
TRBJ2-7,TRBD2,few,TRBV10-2,CASSEGSGSPSYEQYF,TGCGCCAGCAGTGAGGGGAGCGGGAGTCCCTCCTACGAGCAGTACTTC
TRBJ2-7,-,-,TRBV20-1,CSAARTGSYEQYF,TGCAGTGCCGCCCGGACGGGCTCCTACGAGCAGTACTTC
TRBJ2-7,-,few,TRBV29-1,CSVEGASYEQYF,TGCAGCGTTGAAGGGGCCTCCTACGAGCAGTACTTC
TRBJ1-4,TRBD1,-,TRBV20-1,CSATGRTGYNEKLFF,TGCAGTGCTACCGGGAGGACAGGGTACAATGAAAAACTGTTTTTT
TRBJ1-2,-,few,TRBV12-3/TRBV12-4,CASSWILDEGYTF,TGTGCCAGCAGTTGGATCTTGGACGAGGGCTACACCTTC
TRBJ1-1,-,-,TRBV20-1,CSARERRKGGPEAFF,TGCAGTGCTAGGGAACGGCGGAAGGGTGGCCCTGAAGCTTTCTTT
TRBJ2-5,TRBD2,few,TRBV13,CASSSYGLAGIQETQYF,TGTGCCAGCAGCTCCTACGGACTAGCGGGGATACAAGAGACCCAGTACTTC
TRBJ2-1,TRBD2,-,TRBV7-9,CASSLTSGRRLGEQFF,TGTGCCAGCAGCTTGACTAGCGGGAGGAGGTTGGGTGAGCAGTTCTTC
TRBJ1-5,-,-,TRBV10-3,CAISLKLNQPQHF,TGTGCCATCAGTCTCAAGCTCAATCAGCCCCAGCATTTT
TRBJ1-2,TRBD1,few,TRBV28,CASSPRRDRGQPRGGYTF,TGTGCCAGCAGTCCGAGAAGGGACAGGGGACAACCCCGGGGGGGCTACACCTTC
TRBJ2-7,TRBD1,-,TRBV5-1,CASSFGDRGRSYEQYF,TGCGCCAGCAGCTTCGGAGACAGGGGCAGGTCCTACGAGCAGTACTTC
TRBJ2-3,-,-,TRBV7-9,CASSLLSGTDTQYF,TGTGCCAGCAGCTTACTGTCCGGCACAGATACGCAGTATTTT
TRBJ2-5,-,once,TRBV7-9,CASRKDTASETQYF,TGTGCCAGCAGGAAGGACACCGCCTCAGAGACCCAGTACTTC
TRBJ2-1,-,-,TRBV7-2,CASRRDLNEQFF,TGTGCCAGCAGAAGGGACCTCAATGAGCAGTTCTTC
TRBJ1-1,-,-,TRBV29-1,CSVGLAGRYTEAFF,TGCAGCGTCGGGCTAGCAGGTAGATACACTGAAGCTTTCTTT
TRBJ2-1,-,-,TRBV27,CASWGPFRQGGLISNEQFF,TGTGCCAGCTGGGGCCCCTTTCGTCAGGGGGGACTAATTTCGAATGAGCAGTTCTTC
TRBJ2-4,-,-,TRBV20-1,CSASSSLAKNIQYF,TGCAGTGCTTCTAGCAGCCTAGCCAAAAACATTCAGTACTTC